Given below is one T cell receptor (beta chain) in context. Its cognate antigen is unknown. The sample belongs to a study of human T cells and chemical hapten exposure. Study summary: Sensitization applied 2% DPC to around 2 cm by around 2 cm of upper inner arm skin.

Points from the study as a whole: Relative to controls, expanded TCRs formed significantly more large CDR3 similarity clusters. Patch test score rose with PT1 expanded TCRs, significant at 8, 16, 32, not 4.

The CDR3 has 14 amino acids. From germline, CDR1 is LNHNV and CDR2 YYDKDF (reference sequence). V was clipped by 0 bases and J by 0 bases, with 6 bases between them. Individual cDNA molecules (in the library) carried attached unique molecular identifiers. TCRdb processed the RACE reads anew with MiXCR; each CDR3 protein has one entry. The table records about 380,000 distinct CDR3 sequences, around 4.8% of them present only once. Time point described: patch test 1, 2 weeks after DPC sensitization. Treatment in this sample: therapeutic diphenylcyclopropenone sensitization with weekly scalp DPC. This material consisted of whole blood, taken in connection with sensitization to the hapten diphenylcyclopropenone (DPC). The chain uses TRBV15 and TRBJ2-7; no clear D gene. This receptor was taken from a woman aged 50 to 60 with alopecia areata. Some clones in this sample may be carry-over from other donors' samples. The CDR3: CATSRDMDSYEQYF. The CDR3 nucleotides are TGTGCCACCAGCAGAGATATGGACTCCTACGAGCAGTACTTC.